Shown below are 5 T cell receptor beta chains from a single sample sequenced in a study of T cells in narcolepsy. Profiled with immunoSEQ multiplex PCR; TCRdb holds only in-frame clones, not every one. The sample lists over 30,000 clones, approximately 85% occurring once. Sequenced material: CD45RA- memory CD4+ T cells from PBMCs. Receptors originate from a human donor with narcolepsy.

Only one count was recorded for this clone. Written as DNA, the CDR3 is TGCGCCAGCAGCCAAGGGCAGGGATTACTCAATCAGCCCCAGCATTTT. As protein: CASSQGQGLLNQPQHF. This chain joins TRBV4-3 and TRBJ1-5; TRBD1 might be the D (5 bases). The CDR3 is made up of 16 amino acids. Germline CDR1 LGHNA, CDR2 YSLEER. The V end lost 1 base, the J end lost 3 bases, and 13 bases lay between the germline ends.

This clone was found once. CDR3 nucleotide sequence: TGTGCCAGTAGTGGGGAGGAGGGAGTGAACACTGAAGCTTTCTTT. Protein sequence: CASSGEEGVNTEAFF. The chain couples TRBV19 to TRBJ1-1; D unclear. V was cut by 5 bases and J by 0 bases, with 13 bases left in between. The CDR3 loop spans 15 amino acids. Per the germline V gene, CDR1 is LNHDA and CDR2 is SQIVND (reference sequence). The variable domain in full, completed from reference TRBV19 and TRBJ1-1, reads DGGITQSPKYLFRKEGQNVTLSCEQNLNHDAMYWYRQDPGQGLRLIYYSQIVNDFQKGDIAEGYSVSREKKESFPLTVTSAQKNPTAFYLCASSGEEGVNTEAFFGQGTRLTVV.

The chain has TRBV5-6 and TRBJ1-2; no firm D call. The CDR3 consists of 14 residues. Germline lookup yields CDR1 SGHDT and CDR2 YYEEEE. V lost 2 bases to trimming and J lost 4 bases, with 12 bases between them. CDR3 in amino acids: CASSFIEGSYGYTF. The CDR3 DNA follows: TGTGCCAGCAGCTTTATTGAAGGCTCCTATGGCTACACCTTC.

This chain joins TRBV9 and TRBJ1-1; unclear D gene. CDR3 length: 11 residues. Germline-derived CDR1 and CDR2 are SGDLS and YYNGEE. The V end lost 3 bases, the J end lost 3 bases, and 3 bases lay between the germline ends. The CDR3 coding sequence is TGTGCCAGCAGCGCCGACACTGAAGCTTTCTTT. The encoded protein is CASSADTEAFF.

CDR3 region: CASTEGGYEQYF. The DNA for the CDR3 is TGTGCCAGCACCGAGGGGGGTTACGAGCAGTACTTC. V and J are TRBV2 and TRBJ2-5; D tentatively reads TRBD1 or TRBD2 (6 bases each). The DNA end is more similar to TRBJ2-7, so the J call may be wrong. In germline, CDR1 is SNHLY, CDR2 FYNNEI. This CDR3 is 12 amino acids long.